This is a list of T cell receptor beta chains from one sample in a study of cytomegalovirus exposure and HLA in healthy donors. Data came from immunoSEQ multiplex PCR; TCRdb stores just in-frame clones and leaves some out. The table records some 170,000 clones, over 60% of them present only once. The sequenced material came from PBMCs. The receptors originated from a woman under 40 in good health and CMV-seronegative. Both conserved end residues are part of each CDR3. Fields, in order: clone size, CDR3 length, V gene, D gene, J gene, CDR3 protein, CDR3 DNA. The D gene is left open where the match is weak. Where a row states a size, it is once, few, many or the class of an expanded clone; other rows omit it.

clone size: few
CDR3 length: 14
V gene: TRBV15
D gene: -
J gene: TRBJ2-7
CDR3 protein: CATSMRGDIYEQYF
CDR3 DNA: TGTGCCACCAGCATGAGAGGGGACATCTACGAGCAGTACTTC

clone size: few
CDR3 length: 13
V gene: TRBV6-1
D gene: -
J gene: TRBJ1-1
CDR3 protein: CASSEGGVTEAFF
CDR3 DNA: TGTGCCAGCAGTGAGGGGGGGGTAACTGAAGCTTTCTTT

clone size: once
CDR3 length: 21
V gene: TRBV4-3
D gene: TRBD2
J gene: TRBJ2-3
CDR3 protein: CASSQGRVGLSGGLCTDTQYF
CDR3 DNA: TGCGCCAGCAGCCAAGGTAGAGTGGGGTTGAGCGGGGGGCTTTGCACAGATACGCAGTATTTT

clone size: -
CDR3 length: 15
V gene: TRBV15
D gene: -
J gene: TRBJ1-2
CDR3 protein: CATSRDGVGLYGYTF
CDR3 DNA: TGTGCCACCAGCAGAGATGGGGTGGGGCTCTATGGCTACACCTTC

clone size: -
CDR3 length: 11
V gene: TRBV6-1
D gene: -
J gene: TRBJ2-5
CDR3 protein: CASSIQRAQYF
CDR3 DNA: TGTGCCAGCAGTATCCAGCGGGCCCAGTACTTC

clone size: once
CDR3 length: 15
V gene: TRBV28
D gene: -
J gene: TRBJ2-4
CDR3 protein: CASSLDWSAKNIQYF
CDR3 DNA: TGTGCCAGCAGCCTAGATTGGTCGGCCAAAAACATTCAGTACTTC

clone size: -
CDR3 length: 13
V gene: TRBV29-1
D gene: -
J gene: TRBJ1-5
CDR3 protein: CSAGGEANQPQHF
CDR3 DNA: TGCAGCGCCGGGGGGGAGGCAAATCAGCCCCAGCATTTT

clone size: -
CDR3 length: 13
V gene: TRBV7-2
D gene: TRBD1
J gene: TRBJ2-7
CDR3 protein: CASSSDRGRNQYF
CDR3 DNA: TGTGCCAGCAGCTCTGACAGGGGGCGCAATCAGTACTTC

clone size: once
CDR3 length: 15
V gene: TRBV28
D gene: -
J gene: TRBJ2-5
CDR3 protein: CASSKSPVNQETQYF
CDR3 DNA: TGTGCCAGCAGTAAATCCCCCGTAAACCAAGAGACCCAGTACTTC

clone size: -
CDR3 length: 13
V gene: TRBV5-5
D gene: TRBD1
J gene: TRBJ1-2
CDR3 protein: CASSLTGGEGYTF
CDR3 DNA: TGTGCCAGCAGCCTGACAGGGGGGGAAGGCTACACCTTC

clone size: -
CDR3 length: 15
V gene: TRBV9
D gene: TRBD1
J gene: TRBJ2-5
CDR3 protein: CASSPRGQGGETQYF
CDR3 DNA: TGTGCCAGCAGCCCACGCGGACAGGGCGGAGAGACCCAGTACTTC

clone size: -
CDR3 length: 15
V gene: TRBV7-3
D gene: TRBD1
J gene: TRBJ1-6
CDR3 protein: CASSLAGGVDSPLHF
CDR3 DNA: TGTGCCAGCAGCTTAGCAGGGGGTGTTGATTCACCCCTCCACTTT

clone size: -
CDR3 length: 15
V gene: TRBV6-6
D gene: -
J gene: TRBJ2-1
CDR3 protein: CASMQRESSYNEQFF
CDR3 DNA: TGTGCCAGCATGCAACGGGAGTCCTCCTACAATGAGCAGTTCTTC

clone size: -
CDR3 length: 14
V gene: TRBV28
D gene: TRBD1
J gene: TRBJ2-7
CDR3 protein: CASKHPDRAYEQYF
CDR3 DNA: TGTGCCAGCAAGCACCCCGACAGGGCTTACGAGCAGTACTTC

clone size: -
CDR3 length: 15
V gene: TRBV19
D gene: -
J gene: TRBJ2-3
CDR3 protein: CASSSGTGLTDTQYF
CDR3 DNA: TGTGCCAGTAGTTCCGGTACGGGACTGACAGATACGCAGTATTTT

clone size: -
CDR3 length: 15
V gene: TRBV7-9
D gene: TRBD1
J gene: TRBJ2-7
CDR3 protein: CASSHRQGLSYEQYF
CDR3 DNA: TGTGCCAGCAGCCATAGACAGGGCTTATCCTACGAGCAGTACTTC

clone size: -
CDR3 length: 16
V gene: TRBV5-4
D gene: TRBD1
J gene: TRBJ2-7
CDR3 protein: CASTQWGDRSSYEQYF
CDR3 DNA: TGTGCCAGCACACAATGGGGGGACAGGAGCTCCTACGAGCAGTACTTC

clone size: -
CDR3 length: 15
V gene: TRBV21-1
D gene: -
J gene: TRBJ1-2
CDR3 protein: CALRDRGEVDYGYTF
CDR3 DNA: TGTGCCCTGCGGGACAGGGGCGAAGTGGACTATGGCTACACCTTC

clone size: -
CDR3 length: 11
V gene: TRBV30
D gene: -
J gene: TRBJ2-1
CDR3 protein: CAWSVLNEQFF
CDR3 DNA: TGTGCCTGGAGTGTACTCAATGAGCAGTTCTTC

clone size: -
CDR3 length: 15
V gene: TRBV19
D gene: -
J gene: TRBJ1-5
CDR3 protein: CASSIDRTVGQPQHF
CDR3 DNA: TGTGCCAGTAGTATAGATCGTACGGTTGGTCAGCCCCAGCATTTT

clone size: -
CDR3 length: 13
V gene: TRBV27
D gene: -
J gene: TRBJ2-7
CDR3 protein: CASSFSLSYEQYF
CDR3 DNA: TGTGCCAGCAGTTTCAGTCTCTCCTACGAGCAGTACTTC

clone size: -
CDR3 length: 15
V gene: TRBV4-3
D gene: -
J gene: TRBJ1-4
CDR3 protein: CASSLSSSTNEKLFF
CDR3 DNA: TGCGCCAGCAGCCTGTCGTCCTCAACTAATGAAAAACTGTTTTTT

clone size: -
CDR3 length: 14
V gene: TRBV5-4
D gene: -
J gene: TRBJ2-7
CDR3 protein: CASSFSSILTEQYF
CDR3 DNA: TGTGCCAGCAGCTTTAGTTCGATCCTTACCGAGCAGTACTTC

clone size: -
CDR3 length: 20
V gene: TRBV12-5
D gene: TRBD2
J gene: TRBJ2-1
CDR3 protein: CASGSTQGLAERLSYNEQFF
CDR3 DNA: TGTGCTAGTGGTTCTACCCAGGGACTAGCGGAGCGCCTATCCTACAATGAGCAGTTCTTC

clone size: -
CDR3 length: 14
V gene: TRBV28
D gene: TRBD1
J gene: TRBJ2-7
CDR3 protein: CASSSTGTGSEQYF
CDR3 DNA: TGTGCCAGCAGCTCTACCGGGACAGGGAGCGAGCAGTACTTC

clone size: -
CDR3 length: 14
V gene: TRBV9
D gene: TRBD1
J gene: TRBJ1-2
CDR3 protein: CASSERGQSYGYTF
CDR3 DNA: TGTGCCAGCAGCGAGAGGGGACAGTCCTATGGCTACACCTTC

clone size: -
CDR3 length: 17
V gene: TRBV5-1
D gene: TRBD1
J gene: TRBJ2-7
CDR3 protein: CASSLDLVRQGRYEQYF
CDR3 DNA: TGCGCCAGCAGCTTGGATTTAGTGAGACAGGGTAGATACGAGCAGTACTTC

clone size: -
CDR3 length: 15
V gene: TRBV10-3
D gene: -
J gene: TRBJ2-7
CDR3 protein: CATSWFGGWSYEQYF
CDR3 DNA: TGTGCCACCAGCTGGTTTGGAGGTTGGTCCTACGAGCAGTACTTC

clone size: -
CDR3 length: 17
V gene: TRBV11-2
D gene: -
J gene: TRBJ1-1
CDR3 protein: CASSLKGWTQMNIEAFF
CDR3 DNA: TGTGCCAGCAGCTTAAAGGGGTGGACCCAAATGAACATTGAAGCTTTCTTT